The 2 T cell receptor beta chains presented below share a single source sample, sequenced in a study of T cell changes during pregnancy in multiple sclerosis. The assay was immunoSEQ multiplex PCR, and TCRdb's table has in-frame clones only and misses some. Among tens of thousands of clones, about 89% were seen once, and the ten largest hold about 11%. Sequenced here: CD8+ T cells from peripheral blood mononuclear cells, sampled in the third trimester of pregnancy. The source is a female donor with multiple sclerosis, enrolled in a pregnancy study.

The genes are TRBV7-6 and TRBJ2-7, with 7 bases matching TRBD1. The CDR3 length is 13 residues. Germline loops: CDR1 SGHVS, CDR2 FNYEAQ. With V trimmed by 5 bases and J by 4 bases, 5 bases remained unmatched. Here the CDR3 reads CASSPIQGYEQYF. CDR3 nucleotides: TGTGCCAGCAGCCCTATACAGGGGTACGAGCAGTACTTC.

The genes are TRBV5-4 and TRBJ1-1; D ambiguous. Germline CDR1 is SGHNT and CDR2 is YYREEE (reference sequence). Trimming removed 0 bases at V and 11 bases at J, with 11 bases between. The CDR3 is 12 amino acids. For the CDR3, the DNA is TGTGCCAGCAGCTTGGCTCCCCACGCGGCTTTCTTT. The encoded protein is CASSLAPHAAFF.